This T cell receptor (beta chain) emerged from a study of T cell changes during pregnancy in multiple sclerosis. This clone was counted once. This table comes from immunoSEQ multiplex PCR, and its TCRdb copy is limited to in-frame clones, with some not included. This sample has about 130,000 clones, with around 97% found just once. The germline V and J ends were trimmed by 7 bases and 3 bases, with 13 bases remaining between them. Germline V gene sequence: CDR1 MNHEY, CDR2 SMNVEV (reference sequence). The CDR3 consists of 14 residues. This clonotype was sampled from a female donor with multiple sclerosis, enrolled in a pregnancy study. The sample was peripheral blood, taken after pregnancy. V is TRBV27 and J is TRBJ2-1; TRBD2 is a possible D gene (7 bases). CDR3 bases: TGTGCCAGCACCACGGGGGGCTTCTACAATGAGCAGTTCTTC. This codes for CASTTGGFYNEQFF.